The 6 T cell receptor beta chains in this list originate from one sample, sequenced in a study of CD4 T cells in relation to SARS-CoV-2 and coronaviruses. Libraries were prepared by immunoSEQ multiplex PCR; TCRdb keeps only in-frame clonotypes and omits some of them. This sample has 20,000 to 25,000 clones, with more than 65% found just once. The unexposed donors gave CD4+ T cells in about 2011-2019, prior to COVID-19. The cells were cultured for under twelve days before CD4+ T cells were isolated. Their target antigens are unknown. Sequenced material: CD4+ T cells from PBMCs, cultured in vitro. Receptor source: a human donor in good health.

J is TRBJ1-3 and V is TRBV28, with 8 bases fitting TRBD1. Unmatched junction bases numbered 4, after V lost 7 bases and J lost 2 bases. The CDR3 runs 14 residues. The germline gives CDR1 MDHEN, CDR2 SYDVKM. CDR3 sequence (DNA): TGTGCCAGCACCCCGGGACAGGCTGGAAACACCATATATTTT. This translates into CASTPGQAGNTIYF.

This chain joins TRBV2 and TRBJ1-2; D gene unclear. CDR1 is SNHLY and CDR2 is FYNNEI in the germline V gene. V was clipped by 2 bases and J by 2 bases, with 21 bases between them. CDR3 length: 18 residues. DNA for the CDR3: TGTGCCAGCAGTGAATTATTTACGTTTGATAGCACCAACTATGGCTACACCTTC. Translation: CASSELFTFDSTNYGYTF.

V gene TRBV7-9 combines with J gene TRBJ2-5; perhaps TRBD2 as D (5 bases). Germline V gene lookup returns CDR1 SEHNR and CDR2 FQNEAQ (reference sequence). The CDR3 contains 14 residues. Trimming took off 0 bases at V and 2 bases at J, with 7 bases between the two ends. For the CDR3, the DNA is TGTGCCAGCAGCTTAGCAGGGAGTCAAGAGACCCAGTACTTC. It is translated as CASSLAGSQETQYF.

The rearrangement joins TRBV6-5 to TRBJ1-2; tentative D call: TRBD1 (5 bases). Germline lookup yields CDR1 MNHEY and CDR2 SVGAGI. Trimming shortened V by 5 bases and J by 0 bases, and 13 bases separated the two germline ends. The length of the CDR3 is 15 residues. The chain's CDR3 is CASSRLGGTNYGYTF. The DNA of the CDR3 is TGTGCCAGCAGTCGCCTGGGGGGGACTAACTATGGCTACACCTTC.

The CDR3 coding sequence is TGTGCCAGCAGCCGGAACTCAGCGACCATATATTTT. It is translated as CASSRNSATIYF. The chain recombines TRBV6-2 or TRBV6-3 with TRBJ1-3; D call uncertain. The length of the CDR3 is 12 residues. Germline assignment: CDR1 MNHEY and CDR2 SVGEGT. Trimming left V 6 bases short and J 10 bases short, with 13 bases between.

The rearrangement uses TRBV19 and TRBJ1-4; 8 bases match TRBD1. The CDR3 extends over 16 amino acids. V shed 3 bases, J shed 8 bases, and the junction held 11 bases outside the gene matches. Germline V gives CDR1 LNHDA, CDR2 SQIVND (reference sequence). The CDR3 is CASSILSGGTGEKLFF. CDR3 DNA: TGTGCCAGTAGTATCTTATCGGGGGGGACAGGCGAAAAACTGTTTTTT.